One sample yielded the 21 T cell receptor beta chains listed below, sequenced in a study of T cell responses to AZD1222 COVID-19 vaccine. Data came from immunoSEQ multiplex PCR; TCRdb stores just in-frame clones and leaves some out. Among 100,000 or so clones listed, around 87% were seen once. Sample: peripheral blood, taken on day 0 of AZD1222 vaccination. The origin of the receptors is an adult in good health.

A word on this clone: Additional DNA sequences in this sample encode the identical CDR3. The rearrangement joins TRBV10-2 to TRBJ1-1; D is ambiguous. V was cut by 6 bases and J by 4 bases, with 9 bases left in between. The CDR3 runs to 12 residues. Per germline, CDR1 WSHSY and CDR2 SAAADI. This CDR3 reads CASSRTATEAFF. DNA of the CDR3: TGCGCCAGCAGCCGGACCGCCACTGAAGCTTTCTTT.

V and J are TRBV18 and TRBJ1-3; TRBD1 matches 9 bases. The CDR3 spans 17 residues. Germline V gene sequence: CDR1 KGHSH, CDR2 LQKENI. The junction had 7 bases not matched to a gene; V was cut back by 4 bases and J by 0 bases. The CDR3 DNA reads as TGTGCCAGCTCACGGACAGGGGTGGAGGGCTCTGGAAACACCATATATTTT. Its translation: CASSRTGVEGSGNTIYF.

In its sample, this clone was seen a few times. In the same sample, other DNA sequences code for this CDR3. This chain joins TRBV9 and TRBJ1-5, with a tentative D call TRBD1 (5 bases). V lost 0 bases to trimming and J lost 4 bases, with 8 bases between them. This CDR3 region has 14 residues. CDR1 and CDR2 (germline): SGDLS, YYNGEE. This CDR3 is CASSVDGANQPQHF. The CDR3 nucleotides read TGTGCCAGCAGCGTAGATGGGGCGAATCAGCCCCAGCATTTT.

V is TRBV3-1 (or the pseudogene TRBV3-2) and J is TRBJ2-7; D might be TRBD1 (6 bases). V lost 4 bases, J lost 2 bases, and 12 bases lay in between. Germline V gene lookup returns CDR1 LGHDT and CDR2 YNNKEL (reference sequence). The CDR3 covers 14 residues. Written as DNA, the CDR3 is TGTGCCAGCAGCCGGGGGCGAGGGGCCTACGAGCAGTACTTC. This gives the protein CASSRGRGAYEQYF.

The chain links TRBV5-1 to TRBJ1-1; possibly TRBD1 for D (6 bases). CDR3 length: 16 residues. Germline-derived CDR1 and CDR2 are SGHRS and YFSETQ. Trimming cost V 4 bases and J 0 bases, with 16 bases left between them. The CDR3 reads CASSLGAGQMNTEAFF. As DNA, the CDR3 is TGCGCCAGCAGCCTGGGGGCAGGACAGATGAACACTGAAGCTTTCTTT.

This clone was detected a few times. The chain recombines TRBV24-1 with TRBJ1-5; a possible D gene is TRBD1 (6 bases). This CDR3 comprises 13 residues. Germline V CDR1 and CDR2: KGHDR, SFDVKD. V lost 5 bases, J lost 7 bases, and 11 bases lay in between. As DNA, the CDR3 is TGTGCCACCAGTGGGGGGGGCGAACAGCCCCAGCATTTT. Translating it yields CATSGGGEQPQHF.

CDR3 in DNA: TGTGCCACCATGAGGGGCTTAAACACTGAAGCTTTCTTT. Amino acids: CATMRGLNTEAFF. This chain uses TRBV28 with TRBJ1-1; the D gene is possibly TRBD1 (5 bases). The CDR3 spans 13 residues. CDR1 MDHEN and CDR2 SYDVKM come from the germline V gene. With 10 bases removed from V and 2 bases from J, the gap between germline ends came to 14 bases.

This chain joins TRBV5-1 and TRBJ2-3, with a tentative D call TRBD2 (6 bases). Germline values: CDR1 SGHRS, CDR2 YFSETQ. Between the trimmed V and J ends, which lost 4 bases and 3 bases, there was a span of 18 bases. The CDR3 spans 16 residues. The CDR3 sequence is CASSLLRSGPTDTQYF. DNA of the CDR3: TGCGCCAGCAGCCTGCTTAGGAGCGGGCCAACAGATACGCAGTATTTT.

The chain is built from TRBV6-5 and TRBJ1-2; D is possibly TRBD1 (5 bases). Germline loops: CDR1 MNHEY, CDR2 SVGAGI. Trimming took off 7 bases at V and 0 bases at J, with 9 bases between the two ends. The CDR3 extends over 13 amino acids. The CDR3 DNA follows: TGTGCCAGCACCCCGGGGGCTAACTATGGCTACACCTTC. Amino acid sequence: CASTPGANYGYTF.

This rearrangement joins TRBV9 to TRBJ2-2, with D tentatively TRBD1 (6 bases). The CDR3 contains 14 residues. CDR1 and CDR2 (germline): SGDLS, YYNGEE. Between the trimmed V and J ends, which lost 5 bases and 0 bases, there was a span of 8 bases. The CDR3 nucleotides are TGTGCCAGCAGTGCAGGGGCGAACACCGGGGAGCTGTTTTTT. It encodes CASSAGANTGELFF.

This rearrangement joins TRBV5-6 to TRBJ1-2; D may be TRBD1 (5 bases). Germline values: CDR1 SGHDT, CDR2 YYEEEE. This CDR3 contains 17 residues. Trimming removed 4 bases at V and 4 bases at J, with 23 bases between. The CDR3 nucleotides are TGTGCCAGCAGCCTACTGCACCGCAGGGTTGGCAGCTATGGCTACACCTTC. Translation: CASSLLHRRVGSYGYTF.

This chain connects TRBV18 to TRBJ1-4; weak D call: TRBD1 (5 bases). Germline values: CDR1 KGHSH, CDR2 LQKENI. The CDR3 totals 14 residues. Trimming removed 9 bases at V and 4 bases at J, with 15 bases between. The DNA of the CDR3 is TGTGCCAGTCATCCGCAGGGAGATAATGAAAAACTGTTTTTT. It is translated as CASHPQGDNEKLFF.

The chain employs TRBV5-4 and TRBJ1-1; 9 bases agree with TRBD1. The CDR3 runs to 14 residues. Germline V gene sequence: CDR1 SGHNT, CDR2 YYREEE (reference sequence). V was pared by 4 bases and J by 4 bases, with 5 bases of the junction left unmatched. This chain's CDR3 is CASSRDRERTEAFF. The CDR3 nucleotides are TGTGCCAGCAGCCGGGACAGGGAGCGCACTGAAGCTTTCTTT.

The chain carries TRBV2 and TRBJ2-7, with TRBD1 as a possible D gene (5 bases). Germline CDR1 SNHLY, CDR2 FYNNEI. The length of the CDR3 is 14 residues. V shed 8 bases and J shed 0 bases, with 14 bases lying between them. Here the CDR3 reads CASRPRVDSYEQYF. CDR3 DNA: TGTGCCAGCCGACCCAGGGTAGACTCCTACGAGCAGTACTTC.

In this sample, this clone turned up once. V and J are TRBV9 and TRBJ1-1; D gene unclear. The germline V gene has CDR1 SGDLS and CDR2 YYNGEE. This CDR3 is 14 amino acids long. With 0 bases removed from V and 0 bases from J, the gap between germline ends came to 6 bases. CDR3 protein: CASSVEQMNTEAFF. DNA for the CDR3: TGTGCCAGCAGCGTAGAACAGATGAACACTGAAGCTTTCTTT.

In DNA, the CDR3 is TGTGCCAGCAGCAGGAACACAGATACGCAGTATTTT. This translates into CASSRNTDTQYF. The chain links TRBV7-2 to TRBJ2-3; D gene unclear. The CDR3 sequence is 12 residues long. From germline, CDR1 is SGHTA and CDR2 FQGNSA. The V end was cut by 5 bases, the J end by 2 bases, with 5 bases between.

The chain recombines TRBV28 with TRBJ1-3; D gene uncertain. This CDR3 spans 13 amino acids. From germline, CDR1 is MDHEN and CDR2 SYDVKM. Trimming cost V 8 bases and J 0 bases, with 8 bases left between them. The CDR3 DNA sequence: TGTGCCAGCGGTGTTCCCTCTGGAAACACCATATATTTT. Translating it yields CASGVPSGNTIYF. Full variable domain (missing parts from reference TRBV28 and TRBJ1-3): DVKVTQSSRYLVKRTGEKVFLECVQDMDHENMFWYRQDPGLGLRLIYFSYDVKMKEKGDIPEGYSVSREKKERFSLILESASTNQTSMYLCASGVPSGNTIYFGEGSWLTVV.

The CDR3 loop reads CASTSAGGREQYF. The CDR3 nucleotides read TGTGCCAGCACCTCAGCGGGAGGGCGCGAGCAGTACTTC. The chain carries TRBV7-2 and TRBJ2-7; 10 bases agree with TRBD2. CDR3 length: 13 amino acids. Germline trimming cut 7 bases from V and 6 bases from J; bases unmatched to any gene: 6. The germline gives CDR1 SGHTA, CDR2 FQGNSA.

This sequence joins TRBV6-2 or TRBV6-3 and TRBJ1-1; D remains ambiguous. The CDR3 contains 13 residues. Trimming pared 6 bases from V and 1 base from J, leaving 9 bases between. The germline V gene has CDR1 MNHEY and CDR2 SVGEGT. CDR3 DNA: TGTGCCAGCAGCTCGCGAGGGAACACTGAAGCTTTCTTT. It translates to CASSSRGNTEAFF.

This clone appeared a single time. DNA of the CDR3: TGCGCCAGCAGTTCGGCTTATAGCAATCAGCCCCAGCATTTT. This codes for CASSSAYSNQPQHF. V gene TRBV10-2 combines with J gene TRBJ1-5; D unresolved. V was cut by 5 bases and J by 0 bases, with 8 bases left in between. CDR1 and CDR2 (germline): WSHSY, SAAADI. The CDR3 has 14 amino acids.

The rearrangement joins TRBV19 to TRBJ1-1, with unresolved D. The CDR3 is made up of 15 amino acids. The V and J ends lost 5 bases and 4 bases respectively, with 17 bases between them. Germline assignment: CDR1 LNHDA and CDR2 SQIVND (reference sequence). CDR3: CASSFSAGAGTEAFF. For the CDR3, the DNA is TGTGCCAGTAGTTTCTCAGCGGGTGCGGGCACTGAAGCTTTCTTT.